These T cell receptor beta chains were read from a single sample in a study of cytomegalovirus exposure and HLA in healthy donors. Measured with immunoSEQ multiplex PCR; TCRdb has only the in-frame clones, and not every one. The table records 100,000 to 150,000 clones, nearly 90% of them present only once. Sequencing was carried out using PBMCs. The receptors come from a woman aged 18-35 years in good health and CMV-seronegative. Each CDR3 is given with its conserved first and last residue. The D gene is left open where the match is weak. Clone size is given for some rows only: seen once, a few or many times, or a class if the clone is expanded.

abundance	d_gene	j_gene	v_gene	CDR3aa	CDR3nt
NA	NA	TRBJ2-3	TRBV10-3	CAITPRVGQSTDTQYF	TGTGCCATCACCCCCCGGGTCGGACAGAGCACAGATACGCAGTATTTT
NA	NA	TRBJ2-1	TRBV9	CASSPRWNEQFF	TGTGCCAGCAGCCCCCGGTGGAATGAGCAGTTCTTC
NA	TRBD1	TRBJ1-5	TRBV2	CASSEWGTANQPQHF	TGTGCCAGCAGTGAATGGGGGACAGCTAATCAGCCCCAGCATTTT
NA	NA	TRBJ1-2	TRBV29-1	CSVPGIYGYTF	TGCAGCGTTCCGGGGATCTATGGCTACACCTTC
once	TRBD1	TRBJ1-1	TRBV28	CASRLLMGQHYTEAFF	TGTGCCAGCAGACTGTTGATGGGACAGCATTACACTGAAGCTTTCTTT
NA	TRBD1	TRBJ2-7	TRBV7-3	CASSLQGAMAYEQYF	TGTGCCAGCAGCTTACAGGGGGCGATGGCCTACGAGCAGTACTTC
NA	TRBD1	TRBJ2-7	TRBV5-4	CASSKGQQGVYEQYF	TGTGCCAGCAGCAAAGGTCAGCAGGGGGTGTACGAGCAGTACTTC
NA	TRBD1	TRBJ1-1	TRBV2	CATPQDRATEAFF	TGTGCCACGCCCCAGGACAGGGCCACTGAAGCTTTCTTT
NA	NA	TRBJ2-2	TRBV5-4	CASSLIQGNTGELFF	TGTGCCAGCAGCTTGATCCAGGGGAACACCGGGGAGCTGTTTTTT
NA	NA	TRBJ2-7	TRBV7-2	CASSLREEQYF	TGTGCCAGCAGTCTTAGAGAAGAGCAGTACTTC
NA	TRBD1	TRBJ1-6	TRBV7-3	CASSRTGVNSPLHF	TGTGCCAGCAGCCGGACAGGCGTGAATTCACCCCTCCACTTT
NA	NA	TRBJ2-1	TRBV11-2	CASGYRGGDEQFF	TGTGCCAGCGGGTACAGGGGAGGCGATGAGCAGTTCTTC
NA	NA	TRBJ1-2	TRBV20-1	CSAREDWSYTF	TGCAGTGCTAGGGAGGACTGGAGCTACACCTTC
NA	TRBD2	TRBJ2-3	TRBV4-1	CASSQEAAGGRDTQYF	TGCGCCAGCAGCCAAGAGGCAGCGGGGGGGAGGGATACGCAGTATTTT
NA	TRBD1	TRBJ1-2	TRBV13	CASSEGQIYGYTF	TGTGCCAGCAGCGAGGGACAGATCTATGGCTACACCTTC
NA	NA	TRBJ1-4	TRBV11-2	CASSGGGTRIGEKLFF	TGTGCCAGCAGCGGCGGGGGGACTCGGATTGGTGAAAAACTGTTTTTT
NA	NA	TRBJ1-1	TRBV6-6	CASSYNRGTEAFF	TGTGCCAGCAGTTATAATCGGGGCACTGAAGCTTTCTTT
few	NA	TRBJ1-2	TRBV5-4	CASSGPESYGYTF	TGTGCCAGCAGCGGGCCCGAGAGTTATGGCTACACCTTC
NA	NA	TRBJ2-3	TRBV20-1	CSPGHTDTQYF	TGCAGCCCGGGACACACAGATACGCAGTATTTT
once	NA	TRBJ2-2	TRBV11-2	CASSFLPTGELFF	TGTGCCAGCAGCTTTCTTCCGACCGGGGAGCTGTTTTTT
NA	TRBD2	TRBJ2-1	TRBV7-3	CASSPGLAGNNEQFF	TGTGCCAGCAGCCCCGGACTAGCGGGAAACAATGAGCAGTTCTTC
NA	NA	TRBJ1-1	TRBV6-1	CASSEGIREKHMNTEAFF	TGTGCCAGCAGTGAAGGCATCCGGGAAAAGCACATGAACACTGAAGCTTTCTTT
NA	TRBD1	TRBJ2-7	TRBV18	CASSPGTGTAYEQYF	TGTGCCAGCTCACCGGGCACCGGGACAGCCTACGAGCAGTACTTC
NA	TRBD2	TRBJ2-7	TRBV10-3	CASSGGRVYEQYF	TGTGCCAGTAGCGGGGGGCGCGTCTACGAGCAGTACTTC
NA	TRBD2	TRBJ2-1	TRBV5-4	CASSFGGGARINEQFF	TGTGCCAGCAGCTTTGGGGGGGGAGCGAGGATTAATGAGCAGTTCTTC
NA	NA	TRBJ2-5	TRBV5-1	CASSLQGFQETQYF	TGCGCCAGCAGCTTGCAGGGGTTCCAAGAGACCCAGTACTTC
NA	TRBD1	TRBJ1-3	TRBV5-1	CASSLFSGGTGNTIYF	TGCGCCAGCAGCTTGTTTTCAGGGGGCACTGGAAACACCATATATTTT
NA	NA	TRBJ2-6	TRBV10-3	CAIQVQTGTGANVLTF	TGTGCCATTCAGGTGCAGACGGGAACTGGGGCCAACGTCCTGACTTTC
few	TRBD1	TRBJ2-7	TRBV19	CASSTGTGGEQYF	TGTGCCAGTAGTACCGGGACAGGGGGCGAGCAGTACTTC
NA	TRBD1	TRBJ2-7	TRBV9	CASSPRDRGSYEQYF	TGTGCCAGCAGCCCCCGGGACAGGGGGAGTTACGAGCAGTACTTC
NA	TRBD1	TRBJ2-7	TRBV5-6	CASTPGTGPSYEQYF	TGTGCCAGCACCCCCGGGACAGGGCCTTCCTACGAGCAGTACTTC
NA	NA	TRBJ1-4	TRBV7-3	CASSSSGLGEKLFF	TGTGCCAGCAGCTCCTCGGGGTTGGGGGAAAAACTGTTTTTT
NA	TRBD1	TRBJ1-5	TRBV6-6	CASRPGQNSNQPQHF	TGTGCCAGCAGACCGGGACAGAATAGCAATCAGCCCCAGCATTTT
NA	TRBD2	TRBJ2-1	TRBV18	CASSARLATAYNEQFF	TGTGCCAGCTCAGCCAGACTAGCGACCGCCTACAATGAGCAGTTCTTC
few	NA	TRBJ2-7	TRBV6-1	CASSHDWSYEQYF	TGTGCCAGCAGCCACGACTGGTCCTACGAGCAGTACTTC
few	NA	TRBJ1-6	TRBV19	CASTATLRGYDSPLHF	TGTGCCAGTACCGCAACATTGCGGGGTTACGATTCACCCCTCCACTTT
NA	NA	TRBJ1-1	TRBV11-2	CAILGGERPTEAFF	TGTGCCATCCTCGGGGGGGAAAGACCTACTGAAGCTTTCTTT
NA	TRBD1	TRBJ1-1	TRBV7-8	CASSSGQLNTEAFF	TGTGCCAGCAGCTCGGGACAGCTTAACACTGAAGCTTTCTTT
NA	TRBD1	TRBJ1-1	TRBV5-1	CASSLGTGDGAFF	TGCGCCAGCAGCTTAGGGACAGGCGACGGAGCTTTCTTT
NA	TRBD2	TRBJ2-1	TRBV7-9	CASIGRGSSYNEQFF	TGTGCCAGCATTGGGCGGGGGAGCTCCTACAATGAGCAGTTCTTC
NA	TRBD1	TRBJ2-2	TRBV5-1	CASNPRTGGRTGELFF	TGCGCCAGCAACCCTAGAACAGGGGGCCGGACCGGGGAGCTGTTTTTT
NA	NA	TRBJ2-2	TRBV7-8	CASSAFPGIGTGELFF	TGTGCCAGCAGCGCCTTCCCAGGGATCGGAACCGGGGAGCTGTTTTTT
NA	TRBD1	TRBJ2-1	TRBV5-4	CASSYGTGAYNEQFF	TGTGCCAGCAGCTACGGGACAGGGGCTTACAATGAGCAGTTCTTC
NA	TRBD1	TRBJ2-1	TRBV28	CASSTHPGTGYNEQFF	TGTGCCAGCAGTACCCACCCCGGGACAGGGTACAATGAGCAGTTCTTC
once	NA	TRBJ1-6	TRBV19	CASSNYRDTSSLPPLHF	TGTGCCAGTAGTAACTACCGGGACACCAGCAGCCTACCACCCCTCCACTTT
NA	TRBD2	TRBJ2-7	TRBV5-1	CASSLEASGIYEQYF	TGCGCCAGCAGCTTGGAGGCTAGCGGGATCTACGAGCAGTACTTC
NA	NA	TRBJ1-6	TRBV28	CASSLLPGPERALHF	TGTGCCAGCAGTTTACTTCCTGGCCCGGAGAGGGCCCTCCACTTT
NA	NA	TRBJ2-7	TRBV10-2	CASSEVLGRLGEQYF	TGCGCCAGCAGTGAAGTACTAGGACGACTCGGGGAGCAGTACTTC